The rows below give T cell receptor beta chains drawn from one sample of a study of cytomegalovirus exposure and HLA in healthy donors. Profiling relied on immunoSEQ multiplex PCR, and the TCRdb table lists in-frame clones only, not all of them. Seen here are 98,000 or so clones, around 9.1% observed once, and the top ten hold 5.5% to 7.5%. The specimen was PBMCs. These receptors came from a man in his forties or fifties in good health and CMV-seropositive. Both conserved end residues are part of each CDR3. The order of the fields is V gene, CDR3 length, clone size, J gene, D gene, CDR3 protein, CDR3 DNA. D genes are given only for firm matches. Size is omitted from some rows. Given values are once, few, many or a class for expanded clones.

V gene: TRBV27; CDR3 length: 14; clone size: few; J gene: TRBJ2-1; D gene: TRBD2; CDR3 protein: CASRRENSYNEQFF; CDR3 DNA: TGTGCCAGCAGGCGGGAGAATTCGTACAATGAGCAGTTCTTC
V gene: TRBV14; CDR3 length: 14; clone size: -; J gene: TRBJ1-6; D gene: -; CDR3 protein: CASSQDRLWPPLHF; CDR3 DNA: TGTGCCAGCAGCCAAGACAGACTTTGGCCACCCCTCCACTTT
V gene: TRBV5-1; CDR3 length: 12; clone size: few; J gene: TRBJ1-2; D gene: -; CDR3 protein: CASSLDSGGYTF; CDR3 DNA: TGCGCCAGCAGCTTGGACTCGGGTGGCTACACCTTC
V gene: TRBV27; CDR3 length: 14; clone size: few; J gene: TRBJ2-5; D gene: -; CDR3 protein: CASSFYRSQETQYF; CDR3 DNA: TGTGCCAGCAGTTTTTACAGGTCCCAAGAGACCCAGTACTTC
V gene: TRBV5-8; CDR3 length: 14; clone size: -; J gene: TRBJ1-4; D gene: -; CDR3 protein: CASSSPGDNEKLFF; CDR3 DNA: TGTGCCAGCAGTTCTCCAGGGGATAATGAAAAACTGTTTTTT
V gene: TRBV6-6; CDR3 length: 16; clone size: -; J gene: TRBJ1-3; D gene: -; CDR3 protein: CASSSIGHFSGNTIYF; CDR3 DNA: TGTGCCAGCAGTTCCATCGGACACTTCTCTGGAAACACCATATATTTT
V gene: TRBV7-8; CDR3 length: 15; clone size: few; J gene: TRBJ2-7; D gene: TRBD1; CDR3 protein: CASSSRGRHFYEQYF; CDR3 DNA: TGTGCCAGCAGCTCCAGGGGGAGACACTTCTACGAGCAGTACTTC
V gene: TRBV5-6; CDR3 length: 18; clone size: few; J gene: TRBJ2-3; D gene: TRBD2; CDR3 protein: CASSLAGISGSRTDTQYF; CDR3 DNA: TGTGCCAGCAGCTTGGCGGGGATTAGCGGGAGTCGGACAGATACGCAGTATTTT
V gene: TRBV2; CDR3 length: 15; clone size: -; J gene: TRBJ2-5; D gene: TRBD1; CDR3 protein: CASSTGTGGAETQYF; CDR3 DNA: TGTGCCAGCAGCACCGGGACAGGGGGCGCGGAGACCCAGTACTTC
V gene: TRBV5-4; CDR3 length: 13; clone size: few; J gene: TRBJ1-2; D gene: -; CDR3 protein: CAIQGEVGYGYTF; CDR3 DNA: TGTGCCATCCAGGGTGAGGTTGGGTATGGCTACACCTTC
V gene: TRBV2; CDR3 length: 13; clone size: few; J gene: TRBJ1-4; D gene: -; CDR3 protein: CASQQATNEKLFF; CDR3 DNA: TGTGCCAGCCAACAGGCAACTAATGAAAAACTGTTTTTT
V gene: TRBV5-1; CDR3 length: 14; clone size: few; J gene: TRBJ1-1; D gene: -; CDR3 protein: CASSLEQAKTEAFF; CDR3 DNA: TGCGCCAGCAGCTTGGAGCAGGCAAAAACTGAAGCTTTCTTT
V gene: TRBV27; CDR3 length: 13; clone size: few; J gene: TRBJ2-3; D gene: -; CDR3 protein: CASSLLGTDTQYF; CDR3 DNA: TGTGCCAGCAGTTTATTAGGCACAGATACGCAGTATTTT
V gene: TRBV2; CDR3 length: 15; clone size: -; J gene: TRBJ1-5; D gene: -; CDR3 protein: CASSDQGYSNQPQHF; CDR3 DNA: TGTGCCAGCAGCGACCAGGGTTATAGCAATCAGCCCCAGCATTTT
V gene: TRBV10-3; CDR3 length: 15; clone size: few; J gene: TRBJ2-7; D gene: -; CDR3 protein: CAISESGGGGYEQYF; CDR3 DNA: TGTGCCATCAGTGAAAGTGGGGGAGGGGGATACGAGCAGTACTTC
V gene: TRBV4-2; CDR3 length: 17; clone size: -; J gene: TRBJ2-5; D gene: TRBD2; CDR3 protein: CASSQELAGGPGRTQYF; CDR3 DNA: TGTGCCAGCAGCCAAGAACTAGCGGGAGGGCCGGGGAGGACCCAGTACTTC
V gene: TRBV6-5; CDR3 length: 13; clone size: few; J gene: TRBJ2-7; D gene: TRBD1; CDR3 protein: CASLGQGAYEQYF; CDR3 DNA: TGTGCCAGCCTAGGGCAGGGGGCTTACGAGCAGTACTTC